This is a list of T cell receptor beta chains from one sample in a study of T cell responses to AZD1222 COVID-19 vaccine. The repertoire was sequenced with immunoSEQ multiplex PCR; TCRdb's copy has only in-frame clones and lacks some. This table has about 190,000 clones, around 92% appearing once. Sequences were derived from peripheral blood, sampled on day 0 of AZD1222 vaccination. These receptor sequences come from an adult in good health. CDR3s include the opening cysteine and the closing phenylalanine or tryptophan. Fields, in order: CDR3 length, D gene, V gene, clone size, J gene, CDR3 DNA, CDR3 protein. The D gene is left open where the match is weak. Expanded clones get a size class; other rows say once, few or many, or leave the size out.

15	.	TRBV7-8	.	TRBJ2-1	TGTGCCAGCACTTTGAGGGAGAGCTCCTACAATGAGCAGTTCTTC	CASTLRESSYNEQFF
15	.	TRBV5-6	.	TRBJ2-1	TGTGCCAGCAGCTTTGGCTGGGGCCTATACAATGAGCAGTTCTTC	CASSFGWGLYNEQFF
15	TRBD1	TRBV19	.	TRBJ2-7	TGTGCCAGTAGTACCAGGACAGGGGCAACTTACGAGCAGTACTTC	CASSTRTGATYEQYF
14	.	TRBV30	.	TRBJ2-5	TGTGCCTGGAGTTTGGGGCAGATCCAAGAGACCCAGTACTTC	CAWSLGQIQETQYF
13	.	TRBV12-3/TRBV12-4	.	TRBJ1-5	TGTGCCAGCAGTTTAAGGGGCGGGCAGCCCCAGCATTTT	CASSLRGGQPQHF
14	TRBD2	TRBV4-1	.	TRBJ2-1	TGCGCCAGCACACGGGAGGTCTCCTACAATGAGCAGTTCTTC	CASTREVSYNEQFF
15	.	TRBV3-1/TRBV3-2	.	TRBJ1-6	TGTGCCAGCAGCCAAAGTAGGGGTTCGAATTCACCCCTCCACTTT	CASSQSRGSNSPLHF
15	TRBD2	TRBV19	.	TRBJ2-1	TGTGCCAGTAGTATGGGACTAGCATTTTACAATGAGCAGTTCTTC	CASSMGLAFYNEQFF
13	.	TRBV4-2	.	TRBJ1-1	TGTGCCAGCAGCCAAGGGGTGAACACTGAAGCTTTCTTT	CASSQGVNTEAFF
14	.	TRBV5-5	.	TRBJ1-2	TGTGCCAGCAGCTTGAGGCTATCCTACTATGGCTACACCTTC	CASSLRLSYYGYTF
15	TRBD2	TRBV29-1	.	TRBJ2-7	TGCAGCGTTGGATACTTTGGCGGGAGAATCTACGAGCAGTACTTC	CSVGYFGGRIYEQYF
17	TRBD1	TRBV5-1	.	TRBJ2-1	TGCGCCAGCAGCTTGGGGACAGGGGGCGCAACCTACAATGAGCAGTTCTTC	CASSLGTGGATYNEQFF
20	TRBD2	TRBV9	.	TRBJ2-2	TGTGCCAGCAGCGTAGAGGGACTAGCGGGAGGTGCCGAGGGCACCGGGGAGCTGTTTTTT	CASSVEGLAGGAEGTGELFF
16	TRBD2	TRBV24-1	.	TRBJ2-2	TGTGCCACCAGTGATTTGCGGGAGGGAAGGCACGGGGAGCTGTTTTTT	CATSDLREGRHGELFF
13	TRBD2	TRBV6-6	.	TRBJ2-7	TGTGCCAGCAGTGACCATAGCGGGACCGAGCAGTACTTC	CASSDHSGTEQYF
15	.	TRBV30	.	TRBJ2-1	TGTGCCTGGAGTGAGGGGGGACAGTACTACAATGAGCAGTTCTTC	CAWSEGGQYYNEQFF
15	.	TRBV5-4	.	TRBJ2-2	TGTGCCACCAAACGTGAGGCCCTGGGCACCGGGGAGCTGTTTTTT	CATKREALGTGELFF
16	.	TRBV9	.	TRBJ2-7	TGTGCCAGCAGCGGCGACCCGCAGGGACGGTCCTACGAGCAGTACTTC	CASSGDPQGRSYEQYF
15	.	TRBV6-1	.	TRBJ1-1	TGTGCCAGCAGTGATGTTCTCGGTCGGGCCACTGAAGCTTTCTTT	CASSDVLGRATEAFF
18	TRBD2	TRBV4-3	few	TRBJ2-7	TGCGCCAGCAGCCAAGATAGGGGCCTAGCGGGACGTACCTACGAGCAGTACTTC	CASSQDRGLAGRTYEQYF
16	TRBD1	TRBV18	.	TRBJ2-7	TGTGCCAGCTCACCACGACGGGGGCAGGGGGCCGACGAGCAGTACTTC	CASSPRRGQGADEQYF
14	.	TRBV14	.	TRBJ2-1	TGTGCCAGCAGCCACCCAGCGGCCCTCAATGAGCAGTTCTTC	CASSHPAALNEQFF
15	.	TRBV7-9	once	TRBJ2-6	TGTGCCACTCCCCCACCGACTGCTGGGGCCAACGTCCTGACTTTC	CATPPPTAGANVLTF
14	.	TRBV18	.	TRBJ1-1	TGTGCCAGCTCACAAATAGGGGGAGAAGCGGAAGCTTTCTTT	CASSQIGGEAEAFF
16	.	TRBV19	.	TRBJ2-1	TGTGCCAGTAGTATAGCGGCCCGCCGCTCCTACAATGAGCAGTTCTTC	CASSIAARRSYNEQFF
14	.	TRBV28	.	TRBJ1-6	TGTGCCAGCAGTTTTAGAACGGATAATTCACCCCTCCACTTT	CASSFRTDNSPLHF
11	.	TRBV7-2	.	TRBJ1-2	TGTGCCAGCAGCTTAGCTGGTGGCTACACCTTC	CASSLAGGYTF
17	TRBD2	TRBV2	.	TRBJ2-1	TGTGCCAGCAGTCCGATGGTAGCGGGAGGGCCGTACAATGAGCAGTTCTTC	CASSPMVAGGPYNEQFF
15	.	TRBV5-4	.	TRBJ2-2	TGTGCCAGCAGCTTGGTGGGAGCGGGCACCGGGGAGCTGTTTTTT	CASSLVGAGTGELFF
14	TRBD1	TRBV5-1	.	TRBJ1-2	TGCGCCAGCAGCCCGAGGGACAGCTCAAATGGCTACACCTTC	CASSPRDSSNGYTF
10	.	TRBV30	.	TRBJ1-2	TGTGCCTGGCAGGGCCATGGCTACACCTTC	CAWQGHGYTF
15	.	TRBV9	.	TRBJ2-3	TGTGCCAGCAGCGCGGAGTCGGGAGTTGGAGATACGCAGTATTTT	CASSAESGVGDTQYF
14	.	TRBV10-3	.	TRBJ1-1	TGTGCCATCAGTGTCCAGACGGGGGGCACTGAAGCTTTCTTT	CAISVQTGGTEAFF
15	.	TRBV19	.	TRBJ2-6	TGTGCCAGTAGTCTGTCGTCCTCTGGGGCCAACGTCCTGACTTTC	CASSLSSSGANVLTF
19	.	TRBV6-2/TRBV6-3	.	TRBJ2-7	TGTGCCAGCAGCCCCCCCCGCCGCCCGTCCTCCCCGAGCTCCTACGAGCAGTACTTC	CASSPPRRPSSPSSYEQYF
14	TRBD2	TRBV9	once	TRBJ2-3	TGTGCCAGCAGGGGGACTAGCGGGAGTGCTACGCAGTATTTT	CASRGTSGSATQYF
18	TRBD1	TRBV28	.	TRBJ1-3	TGTGCCAGCAGTTTCCACTCTTCGACAGGGCCGACGGGAAACACCATATATTTT	CASSFHSSTGPTGNTIYF
14	.	TRBV30	.	TRBJ2-1	TGTGCCTGGAGTCCGGGACAAGGAAACAATGAGCAGTTCTTC	CAWSPGQGNNEQFF
15	.	TRBV28	.	TRBJ2-7	TGTGCCAGCAGTACCAACAGGGTAATACGGGACGAGCAGTACTTC	CASSTNRVIRDEQYF
20	TRBD2	TRBV15	.	TRBJ2-1	TGTGCCACCAGCAGCCCCCCAAGAGAGAAGTGGCGGGAGTTAGATAATGAGCAGTTCTTC	CATSSPPREKWRELDNEQFF
13	TRBD1	TRBV5-5	.	TRBJ1-1	TGTGCCAGCAGCCCGACCGGGACAGCTGAAGCTTTCTTT	CASSPTGTAEAFF
12	.	TRBV5-4	.	TRBJ1-4	TGTGCCAGCAGTCCCGGGAACGAAAAACTGTTTTTT	CASSPGNEKLFF
15	.	TRBV28	.	TRBJ1-5	TGTGCCAGCAACTGGGGGGCCACCGGCAATCAGCCCCAGCATTTT	CASNWGATGNQPQHF